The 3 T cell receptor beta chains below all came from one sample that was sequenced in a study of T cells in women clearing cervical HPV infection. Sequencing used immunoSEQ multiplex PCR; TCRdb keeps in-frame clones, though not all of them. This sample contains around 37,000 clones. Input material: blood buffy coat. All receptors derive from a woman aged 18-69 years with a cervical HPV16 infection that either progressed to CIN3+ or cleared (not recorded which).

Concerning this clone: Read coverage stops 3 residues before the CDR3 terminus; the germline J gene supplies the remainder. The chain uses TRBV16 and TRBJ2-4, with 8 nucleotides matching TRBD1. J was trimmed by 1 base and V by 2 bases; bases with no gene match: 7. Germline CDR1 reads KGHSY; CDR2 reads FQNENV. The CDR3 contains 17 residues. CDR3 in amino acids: CASSQPTGVLAKNIQYF. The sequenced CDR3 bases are TGTGCCAGCAGCCAACCGACAGGGGTGTTGGCCAAAAACATT.

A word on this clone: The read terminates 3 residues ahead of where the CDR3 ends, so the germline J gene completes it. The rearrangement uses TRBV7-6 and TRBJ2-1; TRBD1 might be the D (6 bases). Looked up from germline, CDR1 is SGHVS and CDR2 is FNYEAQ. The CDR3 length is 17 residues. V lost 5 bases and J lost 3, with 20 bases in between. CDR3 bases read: TGTGCCAGCAGCGGGCCGGGATGGGCAGGGGACTACAATGAG. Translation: CASSGPGWAGDYNE. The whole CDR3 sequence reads CASSGPGWAGDYNEQFF.

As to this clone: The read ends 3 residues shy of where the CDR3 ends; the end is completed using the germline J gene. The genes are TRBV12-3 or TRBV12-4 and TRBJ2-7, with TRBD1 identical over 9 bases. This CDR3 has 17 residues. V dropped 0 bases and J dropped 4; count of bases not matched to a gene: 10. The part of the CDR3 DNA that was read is TGTGCCAGCAGTTTAGCTGCTTCCGGGACAGGGTTGTACGAG. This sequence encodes CASSLAASGTGLYE. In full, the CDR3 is CASSLAASGTGLYEQYF.